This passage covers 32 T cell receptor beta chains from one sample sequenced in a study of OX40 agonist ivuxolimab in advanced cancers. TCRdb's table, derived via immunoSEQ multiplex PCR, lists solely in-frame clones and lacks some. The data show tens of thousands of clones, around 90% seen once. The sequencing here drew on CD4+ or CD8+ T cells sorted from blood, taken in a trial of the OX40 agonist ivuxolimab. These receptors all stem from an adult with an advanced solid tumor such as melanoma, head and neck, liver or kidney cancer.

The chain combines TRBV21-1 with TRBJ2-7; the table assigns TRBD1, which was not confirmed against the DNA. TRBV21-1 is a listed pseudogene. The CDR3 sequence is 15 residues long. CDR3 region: CASRGYRGGRNEQYF. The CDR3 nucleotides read TGTGCCAGCAGGGGATACAGGGGCGGAAGGAACGAGCAGTACTTC.

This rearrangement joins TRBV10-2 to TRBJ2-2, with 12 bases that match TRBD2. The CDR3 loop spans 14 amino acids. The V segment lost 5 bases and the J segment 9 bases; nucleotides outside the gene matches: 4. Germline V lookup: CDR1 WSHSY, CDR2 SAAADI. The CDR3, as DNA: TGCGCCAGCAGTCGGACTAGCGGGATCAGGGAGCTGTTTTTT. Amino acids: CASSRTSGIRELFF.

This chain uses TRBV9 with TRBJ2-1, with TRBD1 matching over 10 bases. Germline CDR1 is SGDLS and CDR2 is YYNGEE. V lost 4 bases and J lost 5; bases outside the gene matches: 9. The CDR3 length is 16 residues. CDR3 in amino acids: CASSPRTGTGDNEQFF. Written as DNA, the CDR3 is TGTGCCAGCAGCCCTCGAACCGGGACAGGGGACAATGAGCAGTTCTTC.

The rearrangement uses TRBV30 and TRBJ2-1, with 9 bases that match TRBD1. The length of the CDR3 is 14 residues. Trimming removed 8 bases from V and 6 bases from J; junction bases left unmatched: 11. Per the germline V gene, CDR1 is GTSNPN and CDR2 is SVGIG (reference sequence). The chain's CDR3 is CAGLLDRGRNEQFF. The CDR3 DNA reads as TGTGCCGGCCTATTGGACAGGGGACGCAATGAGCAGTTCTTC. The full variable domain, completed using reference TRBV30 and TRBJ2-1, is SQTIHQWPATLVQPVGSPLSLECTVEGTSNPNLYWYRQAAGRGLQLLFYSVGIGQISSEVPQNLSASRPQDRQFILSSKKLLLSDSGFYLCAGLLDRGRNEQFFGPGTRLTVL.

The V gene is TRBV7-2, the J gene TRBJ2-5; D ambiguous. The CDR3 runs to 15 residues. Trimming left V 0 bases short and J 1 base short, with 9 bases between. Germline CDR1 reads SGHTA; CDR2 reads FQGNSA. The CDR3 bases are TGTGCCAGCAGCTTAGCGGGCAGGCCCCAAGAGACCCAGTACTTC. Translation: CASSLAGRPQETQYF.

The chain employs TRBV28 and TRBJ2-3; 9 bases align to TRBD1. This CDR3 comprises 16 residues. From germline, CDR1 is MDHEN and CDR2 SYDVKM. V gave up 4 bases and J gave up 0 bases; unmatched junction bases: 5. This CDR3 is CASSSSGQGSTDTQYF. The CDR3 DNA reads TGTGCCAGCAGTTCCTCTGGACAGGGGAGCACAGATACGCAGTATTTT.

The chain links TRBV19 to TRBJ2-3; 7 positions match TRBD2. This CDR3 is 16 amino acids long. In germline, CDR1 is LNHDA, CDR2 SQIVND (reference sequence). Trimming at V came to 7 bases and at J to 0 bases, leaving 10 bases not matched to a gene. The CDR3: CASNEGGIPSTDTQYF. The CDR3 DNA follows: TGTGCCAGTAACGAGGGAGGGATCCCTAGCACAGATACGCAGTATTTT.

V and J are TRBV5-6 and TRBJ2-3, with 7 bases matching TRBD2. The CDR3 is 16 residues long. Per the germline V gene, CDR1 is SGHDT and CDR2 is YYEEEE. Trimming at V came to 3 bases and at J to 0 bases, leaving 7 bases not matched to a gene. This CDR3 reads CASSWRVSGSTDTQYF. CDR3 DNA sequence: TGTGCCAGCAGCTGGCGGGTTAGCGGGAGCACAGATACGCAGTATTTT.

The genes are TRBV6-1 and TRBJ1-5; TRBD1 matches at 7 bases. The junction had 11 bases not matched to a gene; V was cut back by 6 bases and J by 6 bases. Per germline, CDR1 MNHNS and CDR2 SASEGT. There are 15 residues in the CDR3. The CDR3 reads CASSKPGQNSQPQHF. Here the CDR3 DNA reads TGTGCCAGCAGCAAACCGGGACAGAACAGTCAGCCCCAGCATTTT.

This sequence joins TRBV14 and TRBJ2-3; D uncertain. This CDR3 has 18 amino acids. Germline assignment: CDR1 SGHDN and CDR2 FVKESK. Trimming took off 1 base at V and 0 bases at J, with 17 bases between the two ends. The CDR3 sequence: CASSQGFGGFSSTDTQYF. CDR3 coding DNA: TGTGCCAGCAGCCAAGGGTTCGGCGGATTTTCTAGCACAGATACGCAGTATTTT.

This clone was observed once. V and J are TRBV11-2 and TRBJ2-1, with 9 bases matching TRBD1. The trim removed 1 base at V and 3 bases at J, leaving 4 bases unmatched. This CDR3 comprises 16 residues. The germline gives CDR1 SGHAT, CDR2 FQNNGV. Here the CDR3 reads CASSLAGQGLYNEQFF. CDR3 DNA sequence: TGTGCCAGCAGCTTAGCGGGACAGGGACTCTACAATGAGCAGTTCTTC.

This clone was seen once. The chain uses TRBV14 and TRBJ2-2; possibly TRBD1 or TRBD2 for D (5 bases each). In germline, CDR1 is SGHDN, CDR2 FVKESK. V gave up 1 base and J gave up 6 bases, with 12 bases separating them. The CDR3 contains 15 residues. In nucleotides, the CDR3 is TGTGCCAGCAGCCAAGGAGGGGTTTCACCCGGGGAGCTGTTTTTT. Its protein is CASSQGGVSPGELFF.

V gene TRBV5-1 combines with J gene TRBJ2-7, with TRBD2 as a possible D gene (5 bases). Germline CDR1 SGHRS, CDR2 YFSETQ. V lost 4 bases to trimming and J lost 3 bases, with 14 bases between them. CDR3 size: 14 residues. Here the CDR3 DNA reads TGCGCCAGCAGCGAGGGCGGGCTCAGCTACGAGCAGTACTTC. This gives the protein CASSEGGLSYEQYF.

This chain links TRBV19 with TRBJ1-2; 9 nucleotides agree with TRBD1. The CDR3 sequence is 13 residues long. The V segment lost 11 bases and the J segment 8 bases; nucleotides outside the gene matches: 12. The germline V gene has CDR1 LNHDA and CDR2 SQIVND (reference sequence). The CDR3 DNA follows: TGTGCCGCTCAAACCGGGACAGGGAACGGCTACACCTTC. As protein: CAAQTGTGNGYTF.

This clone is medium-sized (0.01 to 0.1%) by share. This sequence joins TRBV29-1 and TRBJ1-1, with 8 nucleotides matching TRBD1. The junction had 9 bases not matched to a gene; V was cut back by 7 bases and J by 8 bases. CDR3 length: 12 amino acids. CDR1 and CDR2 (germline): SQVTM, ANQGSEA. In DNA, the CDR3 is TGCAGCGCAAGGACAGGGCGGCCAGAAGCTTTCTTT. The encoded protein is CSARTGRPEAFF.

As DNA, the CDR3 is TGTGCCAGCACCACGGGAGGGACTAGCGGTTACTACACAGATACGCAGTATTTT. Translation gives CASTTGGTSGYYTDTQYF. The V and J genes are TRBV11-2 and TRBJ2-3; 11 bases are a match to TRBD2. Germline V gene lookup returns CDR1 SGHAT and CDR2 FQNNGV. Trimming cost V 7 bases and J 2 bases; bases outside gene matches: 14. CDR3 length: 18 amino acids.

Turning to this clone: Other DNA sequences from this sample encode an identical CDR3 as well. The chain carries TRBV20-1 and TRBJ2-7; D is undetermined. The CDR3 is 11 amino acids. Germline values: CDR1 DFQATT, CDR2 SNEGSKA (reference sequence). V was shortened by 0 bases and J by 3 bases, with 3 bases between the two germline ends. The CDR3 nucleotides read TGCAGTGCTAGAGAGAGCTACGAGCAGTACTTC. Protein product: CSARESYEQYF.

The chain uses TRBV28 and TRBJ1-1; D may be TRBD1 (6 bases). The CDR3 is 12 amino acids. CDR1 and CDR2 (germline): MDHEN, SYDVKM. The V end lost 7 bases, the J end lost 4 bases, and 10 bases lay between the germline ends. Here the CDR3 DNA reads TGTGCCAGCAAGGACAGTTCCACTGAAGCTTTCTTT. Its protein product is CASKDSSTEAFF.

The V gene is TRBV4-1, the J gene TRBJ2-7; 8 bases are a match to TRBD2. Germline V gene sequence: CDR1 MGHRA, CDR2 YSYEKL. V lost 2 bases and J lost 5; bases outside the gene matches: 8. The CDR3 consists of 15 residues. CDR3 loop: CASSQTRAGVDEQYF. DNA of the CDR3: TGCGCCAGCAGCCAAACAAGAGCGGGAGTGGACGAGCAGTACTTC.

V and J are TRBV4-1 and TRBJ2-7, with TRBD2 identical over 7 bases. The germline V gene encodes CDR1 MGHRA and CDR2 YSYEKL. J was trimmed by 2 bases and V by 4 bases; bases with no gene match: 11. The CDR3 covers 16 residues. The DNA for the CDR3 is TGCGCCAGCAGCCCCCACGTATTGGGAGGGGCCTACGAGCAGTACTTC. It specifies CASSPHVLGGAYEQYF.

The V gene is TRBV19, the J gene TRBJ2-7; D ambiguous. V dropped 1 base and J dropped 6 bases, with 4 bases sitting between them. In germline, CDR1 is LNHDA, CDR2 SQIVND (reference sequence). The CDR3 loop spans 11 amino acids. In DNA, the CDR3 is TGTGCCAGTAGTATAGCTGGCGAGCAGTACTTC. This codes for CASSIAGEQYF.

CDR3 in amino acids: CASSQLRHTDTQYF. DNA of the CDR3: TGCGCCAGCAGCCAACTAAGGCACACAGATACGCAGTATTTT. The chain uses TRBV4-1 and TRBJ2-3; no definite D call. Trimming removed 2 bases at V and 2 bases at J, with 8 bases between. The CDR3 is 14 amino acids. Germline CDR1 MGHRA, CDR2 YSYEKL.

The CDR3 region is CASRDSIMNTEAFF. DNA of the CDR3: TGTGCCAGCAGGGACAGTATTATGAACACTGAAGCTTTCTTT. The chain recombines TRBV2 with TRBJ1-1, with D maybe TRBD1 (6 bases). Trimming took off 6 bases at V and 0 bases at J, with 11 bases between the two ends. The CDR3 spans 14 residues. The V gene's germline CDR1 is SNHLY and CDR2 FYNNEI. Supplemented by reference TRBV2 and TRBJ1-1, the full variable domain reads EPEVTQTPSHQVTQMGQEVILRCVPISNHLYFYWYRQILGQKVEFLVSFYNNEISEKSEIFDDQFSVERPDGSNFTLKIRSTKLEDSAMYFCASRDSIMNTEAFFGQGTRLTVV.

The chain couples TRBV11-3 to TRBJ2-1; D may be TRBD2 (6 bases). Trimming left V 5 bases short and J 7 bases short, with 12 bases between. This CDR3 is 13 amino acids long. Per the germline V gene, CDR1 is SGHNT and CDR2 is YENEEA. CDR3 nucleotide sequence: TGTGCCAGCAGCGCCGGGAGCCCAAATGAGCAGTTCTTC. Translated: CASSAGSPNEQFF.

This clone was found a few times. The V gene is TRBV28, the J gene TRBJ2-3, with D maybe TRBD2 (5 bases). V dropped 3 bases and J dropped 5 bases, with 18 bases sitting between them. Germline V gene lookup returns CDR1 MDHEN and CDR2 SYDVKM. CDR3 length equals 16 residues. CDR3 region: CASSFPGGSEIDTQYF. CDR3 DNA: TGTGCCAGCAGTTTCCCCGGCGGTAGCGAAATAGATACGCAGTATTTT.

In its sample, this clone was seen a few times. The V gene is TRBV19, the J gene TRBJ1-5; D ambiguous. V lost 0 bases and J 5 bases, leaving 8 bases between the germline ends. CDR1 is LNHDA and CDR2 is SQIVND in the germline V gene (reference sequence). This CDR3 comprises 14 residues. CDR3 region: CASSIEGQHQPQHF. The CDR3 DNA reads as TGTGCCAGTAGTATAGAGGGCCAGCATCAGCCCCAGCATTTT.

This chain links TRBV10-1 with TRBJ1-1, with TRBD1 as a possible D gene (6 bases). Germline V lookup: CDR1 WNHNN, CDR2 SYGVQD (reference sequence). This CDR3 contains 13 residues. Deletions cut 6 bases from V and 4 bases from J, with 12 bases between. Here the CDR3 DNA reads TGCGCCAGCAGGGGGGGGCTAAGCACTGAAGCTTTCTTT. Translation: CASRGGLSTEAFF.

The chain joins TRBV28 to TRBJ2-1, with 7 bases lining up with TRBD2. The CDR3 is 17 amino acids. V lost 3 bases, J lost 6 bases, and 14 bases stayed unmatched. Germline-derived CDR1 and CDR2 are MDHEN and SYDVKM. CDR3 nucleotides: TGTGCCAGCAGTTTGCCCACTCCTAGCGGTTTTTTCAATGAGCAGTTCTTC. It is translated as CASSLPTPSGFFNEQFF. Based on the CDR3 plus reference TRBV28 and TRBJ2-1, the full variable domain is DVKVTQSSRYLVKRTGEKVFLECVQDMDHENMFWYRQDPGLGLRLIYFSYDVKMKEKGDIPEGYSVSREKKERFSLILESASTNQTSMYLCASSLPTPSGFFNEQFFGPGTRLTVL.

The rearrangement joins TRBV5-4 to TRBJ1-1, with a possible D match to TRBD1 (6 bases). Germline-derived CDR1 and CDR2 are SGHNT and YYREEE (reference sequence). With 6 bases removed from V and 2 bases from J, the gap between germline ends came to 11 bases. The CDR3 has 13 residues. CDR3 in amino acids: CASKRTENTEAFF. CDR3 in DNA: TGTGCCAGCAAGCGGACAGAAAACACTGAAGCTTTCTTT.

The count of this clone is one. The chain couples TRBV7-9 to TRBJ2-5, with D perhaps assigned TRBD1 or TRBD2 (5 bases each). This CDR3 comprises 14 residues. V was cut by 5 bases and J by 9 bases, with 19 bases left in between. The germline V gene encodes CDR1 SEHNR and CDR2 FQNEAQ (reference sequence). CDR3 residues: CASSGDPGLVSQYF. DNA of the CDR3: TGTGCCAGCAGCGGGGACCCGGGATTGGTGTCCCAGTACTTC.

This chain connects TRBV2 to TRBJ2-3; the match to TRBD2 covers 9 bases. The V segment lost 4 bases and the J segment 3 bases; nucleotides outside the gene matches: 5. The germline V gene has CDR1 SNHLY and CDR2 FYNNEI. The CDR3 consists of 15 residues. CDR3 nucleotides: TGTGCCAGCAGTGTTAGCGGGAGAGATACAGATACGCAGTATTTT. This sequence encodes CASSVSGRDTDTQYF.

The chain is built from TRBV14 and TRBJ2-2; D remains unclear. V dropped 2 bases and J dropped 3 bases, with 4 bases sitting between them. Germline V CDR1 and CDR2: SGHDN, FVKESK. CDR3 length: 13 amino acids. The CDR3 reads CASSQLDTGELFF. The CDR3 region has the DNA TGTGCCAGCAGCCAATTGGACACCGGGGAGCTGTTTTTT.